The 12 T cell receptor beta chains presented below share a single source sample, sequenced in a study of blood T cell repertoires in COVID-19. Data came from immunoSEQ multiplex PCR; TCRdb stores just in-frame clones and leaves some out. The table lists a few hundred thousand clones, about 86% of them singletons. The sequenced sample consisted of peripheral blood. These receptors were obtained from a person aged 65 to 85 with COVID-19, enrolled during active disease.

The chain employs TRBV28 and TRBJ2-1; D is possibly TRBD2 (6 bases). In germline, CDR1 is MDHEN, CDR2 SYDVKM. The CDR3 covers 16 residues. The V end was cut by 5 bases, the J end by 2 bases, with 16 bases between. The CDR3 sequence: CASSPLPSVPYNEQFF. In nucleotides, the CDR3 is TGTGCCAGCAGTCCACTCCCTAGCGTCCCCTACAATGAGCAGTTCTTC.

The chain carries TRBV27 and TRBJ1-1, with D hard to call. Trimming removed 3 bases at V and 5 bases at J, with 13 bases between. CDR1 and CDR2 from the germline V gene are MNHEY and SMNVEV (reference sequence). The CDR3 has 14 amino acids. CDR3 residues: CASSLVASKTEAFF. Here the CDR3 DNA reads TGTGCCAGCAGTTTGGTCGCTAGCAAAACTGAAGCTTTCTTT.

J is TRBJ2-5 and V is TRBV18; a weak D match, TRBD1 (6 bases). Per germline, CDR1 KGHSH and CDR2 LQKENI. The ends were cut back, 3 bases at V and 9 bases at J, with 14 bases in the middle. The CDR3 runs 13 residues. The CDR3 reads CASSPAGDTPQYF. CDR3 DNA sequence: TGTGCCAGCTCACCTGCAGGGGACACGCCCCAGTACTTC.

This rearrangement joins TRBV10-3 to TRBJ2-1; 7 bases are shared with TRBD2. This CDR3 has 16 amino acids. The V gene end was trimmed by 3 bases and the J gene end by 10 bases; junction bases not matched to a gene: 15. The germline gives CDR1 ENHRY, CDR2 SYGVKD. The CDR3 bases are TGTGCCATCAGTGATTTATCACAGCGGGGACGCCCCGAGCAGTTCTTC. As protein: CAISDLSQRGRPEQFF.

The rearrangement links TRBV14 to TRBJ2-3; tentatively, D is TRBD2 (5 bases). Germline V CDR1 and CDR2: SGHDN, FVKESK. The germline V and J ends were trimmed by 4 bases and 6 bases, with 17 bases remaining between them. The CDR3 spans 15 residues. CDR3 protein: CASSLIASGMDTQYF. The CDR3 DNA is TGTGCCAGCAGCCTGATAGCGAGTGGGATGGATACGCAGTATTTT.

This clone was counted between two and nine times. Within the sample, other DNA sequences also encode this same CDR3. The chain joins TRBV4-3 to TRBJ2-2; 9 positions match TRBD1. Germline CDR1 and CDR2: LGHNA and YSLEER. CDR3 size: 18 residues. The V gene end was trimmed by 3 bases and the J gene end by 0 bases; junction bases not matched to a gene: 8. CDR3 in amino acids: CASSQQPGQGANTGELFF. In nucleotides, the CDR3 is TGCGCCAGCAGCCAGCAACCGGGACAGGGTGCGAACACCGGGGAGCTGTTTTTT.

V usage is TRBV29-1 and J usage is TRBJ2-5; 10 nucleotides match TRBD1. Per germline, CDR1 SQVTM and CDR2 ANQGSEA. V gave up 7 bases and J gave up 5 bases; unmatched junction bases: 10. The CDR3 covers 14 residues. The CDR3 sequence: CSATTGGFWETQYF. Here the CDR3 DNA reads TGCAGCGCCACGACAGGGGGCTTTTGGGAGACCCAGTACTTC. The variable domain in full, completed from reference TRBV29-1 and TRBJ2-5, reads SAVISQKPSRDICQRGTSLTIQCQVDSQVTMMFWYRQQPGQSLTLIATANQGSEATYESGFVIDKFPISRPNLTFSTLTVSNMSPEDSSIYLCSATTGGFWETQYFGPGTRLLVL.

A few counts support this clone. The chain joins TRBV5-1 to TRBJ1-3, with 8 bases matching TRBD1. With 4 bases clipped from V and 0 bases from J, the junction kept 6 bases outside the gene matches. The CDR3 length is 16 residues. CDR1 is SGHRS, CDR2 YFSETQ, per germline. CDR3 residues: CASSTGQALSGNTIYF. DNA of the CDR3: TGCGCCAGCAGCACGGGACAGGCGCTCTCTGGAAACACCATATATTTT.

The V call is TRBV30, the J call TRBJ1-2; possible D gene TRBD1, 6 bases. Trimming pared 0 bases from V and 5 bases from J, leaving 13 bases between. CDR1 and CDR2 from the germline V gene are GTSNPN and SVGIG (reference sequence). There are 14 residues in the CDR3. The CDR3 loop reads CAWSVLGHRYGYTF. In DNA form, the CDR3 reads TGTGCCTGGAGTGTACTGGGACATAGATATGGCTACACCTTC.

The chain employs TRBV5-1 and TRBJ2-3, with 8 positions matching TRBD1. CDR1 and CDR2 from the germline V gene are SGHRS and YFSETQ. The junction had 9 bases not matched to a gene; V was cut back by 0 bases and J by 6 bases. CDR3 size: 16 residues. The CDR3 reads CASSLGQGAVWDTQYF. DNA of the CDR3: TGCGCCAGCAGCTTGGGGCAGGGGGCTGTTTGGGATACGCAGTATTTT. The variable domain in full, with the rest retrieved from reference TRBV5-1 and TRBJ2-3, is KAGVTQTPRYLIKTRGQQVTLSCSPISGHRSVSWYQQTPGQGLQFLFEYFSETQRNKGNFPGRFSGRQFSNSRSEMNVSTLELGDSALYLCASSLGQGAVWDTQYFGPGTRLTVL.

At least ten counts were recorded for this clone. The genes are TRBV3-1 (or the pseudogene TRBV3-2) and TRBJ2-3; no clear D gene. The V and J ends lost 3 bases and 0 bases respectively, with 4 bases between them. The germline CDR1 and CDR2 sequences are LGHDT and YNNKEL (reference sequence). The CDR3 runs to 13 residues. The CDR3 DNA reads TGTGCCAGCAGCCACTGTAGCACAGATACGCAGTATTTT. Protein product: CASSHCSTDTQYF.

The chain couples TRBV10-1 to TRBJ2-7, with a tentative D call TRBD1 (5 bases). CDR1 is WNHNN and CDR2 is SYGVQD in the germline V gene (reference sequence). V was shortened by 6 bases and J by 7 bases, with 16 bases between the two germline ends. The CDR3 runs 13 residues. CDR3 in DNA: TGCGCCAGCAGGTTCGAAGGGGTAGGGGAGCAGTACTTC. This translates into CASRFEGVGEQYF.